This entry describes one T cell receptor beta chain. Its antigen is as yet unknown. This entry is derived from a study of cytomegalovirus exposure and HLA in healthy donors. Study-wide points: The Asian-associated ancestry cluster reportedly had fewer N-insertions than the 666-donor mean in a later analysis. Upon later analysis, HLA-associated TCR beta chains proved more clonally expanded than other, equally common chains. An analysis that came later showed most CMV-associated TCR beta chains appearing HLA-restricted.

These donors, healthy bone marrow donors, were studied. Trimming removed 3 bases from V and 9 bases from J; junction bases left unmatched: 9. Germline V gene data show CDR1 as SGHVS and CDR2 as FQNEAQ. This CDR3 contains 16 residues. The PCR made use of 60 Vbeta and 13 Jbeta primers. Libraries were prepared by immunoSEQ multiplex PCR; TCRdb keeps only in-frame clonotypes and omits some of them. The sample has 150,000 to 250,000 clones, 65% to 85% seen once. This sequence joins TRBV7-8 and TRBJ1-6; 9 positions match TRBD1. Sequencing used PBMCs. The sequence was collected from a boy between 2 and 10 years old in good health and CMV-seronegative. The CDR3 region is CASSLGIRTGASPLHF. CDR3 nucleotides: TGTGCCAGCAGCTTGGGCATCCGGACAGGGGCTTCACCCCTCCACTTT.